These T cell receptor beta chains were read from a single sample in a study of T-cell memory formation after mild COVID-19. Each CDR3 protein is one row after TCRdb ran MiXCR on the 5' RACE reads. The sample consists of about 430,000 distinct CDR3 sequences, roughly 17% of them appearing once. The source material was PBMCs or a T cell subset sorted from them (not recorded which). The receptors come from a man younger than 35 who had mild COVID-19 (a few samples of this study predate the infection). Cell type and time point are not known. Each CDR3 is given with its conserved first and last residue. A D gene is named only where the DNA matches it firmly. Clone size is shown for a subset of rows, as once, few, many or a class of expanded clone.

d_gene | abundance | j_gene | v_gene | CDR3aa | CDR3nt
TRBD1 | NA | TRBJ2-4 | TRBV4-3 | CASSQNTGGYGNIQYF | TGCGCCAGCAGCCAAAATACAGGGGGCTACGGAAACATTCAGTACTTC
TRBD2 | few | TRBJ2-3 | TRBV20-1 | CSARFGSGGPTDTQYF | TGCAGTGCTCGTTTTGGCAGCGGGGGACCCACAGATACGCAGTATTTT
TRBD2 | few | TRBJ2-5 | TRBV4-2 | CASSQGSGAGGQETQYF | TGTGCCAGCAGCCAAGGATCGGGGGCGGGGGGTCAAGAGACCCAGTACTTC
NA | NA | TRBJ2-5 | TRBV5-3 | CARSVGRKETQYF | TGTGCCAGAAGCGTGGGACGGAAAGAGACCCAGTACTTC
NA | many | TRBJ2-3 | TRBV7-6 | CASSLRGGWDTQYF | TGTGCCAGCAGCTTACGCGGGGGCTGGGATACGCAGTATTTT
TRBD2 | NA | TRBJ2-3 | TRBV7-2 | CASSLVGLESTDTQYF | TGTGCCAGCAGCTTAGTAGGACTAGAAAGCACAGATACGCAGTATTTT
NA | many | TRBJ2-5 | TRBV24-1 | CATSDLQGAEETQYF | TGTGCCACCAGTGATTTACAAGGTGCCGAAGAGACCCAGTACTTC
NA | NA | TRBJ2-3 | TRBV4-1 | CASSQGPVTDTQYF | TGCGCCAGCAGCCAGGGGCCCGTCACAGATACGCAGTATTTT
TRBD1 | NA | TRBJ2-2 | TRBV5-1 | CASSVEQGDTYTGELFF | TGCGCCAGCAGCGTGGAGCAGGGGGACACTTACACCGGGGAGCTGTTTTTT
NA | NA | TRBJ1-4 | TRBV12-3/TRBV12-4 | CASRLQGGGEKLFF | TGTGCCAGCAGACTACAGGGTGGTGGTGAAAAACTGTTTTTT
NA | few | TRBJ2-7 | TRBV20-1 | CSAREGFRYEQYF | TGCAGTGCTAGAGAGGGGTTCCGCTACGAGCAGTACTTC
TRBD1 | NA | TRBJ2-1 | TRBV7-9 | CASSLQGANNEQFF | TGTGCCAGCAGCTTACAGGGGGCTAACAATGAGCAGTTCTTC
NA | NA | TRBJ1-6 | TRBV4-2 | CASSQARFGNSPLHF | TGTGCCAGCAGCCAAGCTCGTTTCGGCAATTCACCCCTCCACTTT
NA | few | TRBJ1-1 | TRBV3-1 | CASSQYAEAFF | TGTGCCAGCAGCCAATACGCTGAAGCTTTCTTT
NA | many | TRBJ2-5 | TRBV15 | CATSRKRVQETQYF | TGTGCCACCAGCAGGAAGAGGGTCCAAGAGACCCAGTACTTC
NA | few | TRBJ1-2 | TRBV7-8 | CASSVNPGTEPYGYTF | TGTGCCAGCAGCGTGAACCCCGGGACGGAACCCTATGGCTACACCTTC
TRBD1 | few | TRBJ2-3 | TRBV6-5 | CASRSGGYYTDTQYF | TGTGCCAGCAGATCAGGGGGCTATTACACAGATACGCAGTATTTT
NA | NA | TRBJ1-6 | TRBV7-2 | CASSLGGRWPLHF | TGTGCCAGCAGCTTAGGGGGTAGGTGGCCCCTCCACTTT
TRBD1 | NA | TRBJ1-3 | TRBV7-2 | CASTETGTGGTISGNTIYF | TGTGCCAGCACCGAAACCGGGACAGGGGGGACAATCTCTGGAAACACCATATATTTT
NA | NA | TRBJ2-3 | TRBV6-2/TRBV6-3 | CASKQPHSGADTQYF | TGTGCCAGCAAGCAGCCCCACTCTGGCGCAGATACGCAGTATTTT
TRBD2 | few | TRBJ2-1 | TRBV20-1 | CSAREVGRGNYNEQFF | TGCAGTGCTAGAGAAGTAGGGAGGGGTAACTACAATGAGCAGTTCTTC
NA | few | TRBJ2-4 | TRBV11-1 | CASSPKEGAKNIQYF | TGTGCCAGCAGCCCTAAGGAGGGTGCCAAAAACATTCAGTACTTC
NA | NA | TRBJ1-2 | TRBV3-1 | CASSPNRGVGYGYTF | TGTGCCAGCAGCCCTAACCGAGGGGTTGGCTATGGCTACACCTTC
TRBD1 | few | TRBJ2-2 | TRBV27 | CASRMMGGQGARGELFF | TGTGCCAGCAGGATGATGGGCGGACAGGGGGCGCGAGGGGAGCTGTTTTTT
NA | NA | TRBJ2-2 | TRBV6-2/TRBV6-3 | CASSYQNTGELFF | TGTGCCAGCAGTTACCAGAACACCGGGGAGCTGTTTTTT
TRBD1 | NA | TRBJ2-1 | TRBV6-5 | CASSRQGSTNEQFF | TGTGCCAGCAGTCGACAGGGATCTACGAATGAGCAGTTCTTC
NA | few | TRBJ2-7 | TRBV24-1 | CATPAGREQYF | TGTGCCACGCCGGCAGGGCGCGAGCAGTACTTC
NA | NA | TRBJ2-3 | TRBV3-1 | CASNRGQGSTDTQYF | TGTGCCAGCAATCGGGGCCAGGGAAGCACAGATACGCAGTATTTT
NA | many | TRBJ2-1 | TRBV29-1 | CSVDRRYNEQFF | TGCAGCGTTGACAGGCGGTACAATGAGCAGTTCTTC
NA | few | TRBJ2-3 | TRBV7-2 | CASSYAATSTDTQYF | TGTGCCAGCAGCTACGCGGCAACTAGCACAGATACGCAGTATTTT
NA | few | TRBJ1-1 | TRBV25-1 | CASSEYRMGETFF | TGTGCCAGCAGTGAATACCGTATGGGGGAAACTTTCTTT
NA | many | TRBJ1-6 | TRBV12-3/TRBV12-4 | CASSLAGENSPLHF | TGTGCCAGCAGTTTAGCTGGGGAGAATTCACCCCTCCACTTT
NA | NA | TRBJ2-3 | TRBV7-9 | CASSTLRGDTQYF | TGTGCCAGCAGCACACTCAGGGGAGATACGCAGTATTTT
NA | few | TRBJ2-2 | TRBV2 | CASRDLANTGELFF | TGTGCCAGCAGGGATTTAGCGAACACCGGGGAGCTGTTTTTT
NA | few | TRBJ2-3 | TRBV6-5 | CASSYSQRTTDTQYF | TGTGCCAGCAGTTACTCGCAGCGGACCACAGATACGCAGTATTTT
NA | few | TRBJ1-2 | TRBV6-5 | CASSIRGPRYGYTF | TGTGCCAGCAGCATCAGGGGCCCCCGCTATGGCTACACCTTC
NA | many | TRBJ2-1 | TRBV7-2 | CASSLAWGPAGGEQFF | TGTGCCAGCAGCTTAGCATGGGGGCCGGCCGGGGGAGAGCAGTTCTTC
NA | NA | TRBJ2-6 | TRBV6-2/TRBV6-3 | CASSLDSAGANVLTF | TGTGCCAGCAGCCTGGACTCGGCTGGGGCCAACGTCCTGACTTTC
NA | NA | TRBJ1-2 | TRBV4-3 | CASSQDPKGRTGYTF | TGCGCCAGCAGCCAAGACCCCAAGGGGAGGACGGGCTACACCTTC
NA | few | TRBJ2-5 | TRBV4-3 | CASSQGVEGFETQYF | TGCGCCAGCAGCCAAGGCGTCGAAGGGTTTGAGACCCAGTACTTC
NA | few | TRBJ2-2 | TRBV28 | CATDSLATGELFF | TGTGCCACTGACAGCCTGGCCACCGGGGAGCTGTTTTTT
NA | NA | TRBJ2-2 | TRBV5-1 | CASSLTGSKVAGELFF | TGCGCCAGCAGCCTGACGGGGAGCAAGGTCGCCGGGGAGCTGTTTTTT
NA | NA | TRBJ1-6 | TRBV14 | CASSQKRGYNSPLHF | TGTGCCAGCAGCCAAAAACGGGGTTACAATTCACCCCTCCACTTT
TRBD2 | NA | TRBJ2-3 | TRBV29-1 | CSVELAGVGTQYF | TGCAGCGTTGAGCTAGCGGGAGTAGGTACGCAGTATTTT
NA | NA | TRBJ2-3 | TRBV11-2 | CASSLKGRATDTQYF | TGTGCCAGCAGCCTGAAAGGCAGGGCCACAGATACGCAGTATTTT
TRBD2 | NA | TRBJ2-3 | TRBV7-3 | CASSGGGHPATQYF | TGTGCCAGCAGCGGCGGGGGGCACCCGGCTACGCAGTATTTT
TRBD1 | few | TRBJ2-7 | TRBV9 | CASSGSAGTGGHEQYF | TGTGCCAGCAGCGGATCTGCCGGGACAGGGGGACACGAGCAGTACTTC
NA | NA | TRBJ1-1 | TRBV6-1 | CASSGVPQGTEAFF | TGTGCCAGCAGTGGCGTCCCCCAAGGAACTGAAGCTTTCTTT
NA | NA | TRBJ1-1 | TRBV25-1 | CASSDFANTEAFF | TGTGCCAGCAGTGACTTTGCGAACACTGAAGCTTTCTTT
TRBD1 | few | TRBJ2-5 | TRBV5-1 | CASTATGSGETQYF | TGCGCCAGCACCGCGACAGGGTCGGGGGAGACCCAGTACTTC
NA | NA | TRBJ2-2 | TRBV6-5 | CASSYGTLLRTGELFF | TGTGCCAGCAGTTACGGGACCCTTCTTCGCACCGGGGAGCTGTTTTTT
NA | NA | TRBJ2-3 | TRBV7-2 | CASSTGLADTQYF | TGTGCCAGCAGCACCGGGCTCGCAGATACGCAGTATTTT
NA | NA | TRBJ2-3 | TRBV9 | CASSVVSTGSTDTQYF | TGTGCCAGCAGCGTAGTTTCGACGGGAAGCACAGATACGCAGTATTTT
NA | few | TRBJ1-1 | TRBV7-2 | CASSLAGGQNTEAFF | TGTGCCAGCAGCTTAGCGGGGGGGCAGAACACTGAAGCTTTCTTT